The rows below give T cell receptor beta chains drawn from one sample of a study of T cells in localized non-small cell lung cancer. Clones were read by immunoSEQ multiplex PCR, and TCRdb kept only the in-frame ones, dropping some. The table includes about 59,000 clones, 80% to 90% detected once. The material was peripheral blood, obtained before any cancer treatment. These receptors were taken from a man aged 40 to 75 with stage I squamous cell lung carcinoma. CDR3s include the opening cysteine and the closing phenylalanine or tryptophan. Each record gives: clone size, J gene, V gene, D gene, CDR3 protein, CDR3 DNA. D genes are given only for firm matches. Rows may omit the clone size; those that give it use once, few, many or a size class.

abundance: once; j_gene: TRBJ2-5; v_gene: TRBV9; d_gene: NA; CDR3aa: CASSPSGLETQYF; CDR3nt: TGTGCCAGCAGCCCAAGCGGGTTGGAGACCCAGTACTTC
abundance: NA; j_gene: TRBJ2-1; v_gene: TRBV11-3; d_gene: NA; CDR3aa: CASSLDGQSSYNEQFF; CDR3nt: TGTGCCAGCAGCTTAGATGGCCAGAGCTCCTACAATGAGCAGTTCTTC
abundance: NA; j_gene: TRBJ2-1; v_gene: TRBV11-2; d_gene: TRBD1; CDR3aa: CASSDRQGKTDEQFF; CDR3nt: TGTGCCAGCAGCGACCGACAGGGTAAAACCGATGAGCAGTTCTTC
abundance: NA; j_gene: TRBJ2-1; v_gene: TRBV27; d_gene: NA; CDR3aa: CASSPGTEQFF; CDR3nt: TGTGCCAGCAGTCCCGGGACAGAGCAGTTCTTC
abundance: NA; j_gene: TRBJ2-1; v_gene: TRBV11-3; d_gene: NA; CDR3aa: CASSLTGWNEQFF; CDR3nt: TGTGCCAGCAGCTTGACTGGATGGAATGAGCAGTTCTTC
abundance: NA; j_gene: TRBJ2-1; v_gene: TRBV6-6; d_gene: NA; CDR3aa: CASTLGSLFNEQFF; CDR3nt: TGTGCCAGCACCTTGGGATCGCTATTCAATGAGCAGTTCTTC
abundance: NA; j_gene: TRBJ2-2; v_gene: TRBV19; d_gene: NA; CDR3aa: CASSPRGGSTGELFF; CDR3nt: TGTGCCAGTAGCCCAAGGGGCGGTTCTACCGGGGAGCTGTTTTTT
abundance: NA; j_gene: TRBJ2-1; v_gene: TRBV28; d_gene: NA; CDR3aa: CASSFVEGKGSHNEQFF; CDR3nt: TGTGCCAGCAGTTTCGTGGAAGGAAAGGGGAGCCACAATGAGCAGTTCTTC
abundance: few; j_gene: TRBJ2-3; v_gene: TRBV5-3; d_gene: NA; CDR3aa: CARRAGLQKTDTQYF; CDR3nt: TGTGCCAGAAGGGCTGGGCTTCAAAAGACAGATACGCAGTATTTT
abundance: few; j_gene: TRBJ1-4; v_gene: TRBV7-7; d_gene: NA; CDR3aa: CAVVGGVTNEKLFF; CDR3nt: TGTGCTGTCGTTGGAGGCGTGACTAATGAAAAACTGTTTTTT
abundance: NA; j_gene: TRBJ2-3; v_gene: TRBV7-8; d_gene: NA; CDR3aa: CASSSRPDADTQYF; CDR3nt: TGTGCCAGCAGCTCCAGACCTGACGCCGATACGCAGTATTTT
abundance: once; j_gene: TRBJ2-3; v_gene: TRBV10-1; d_gene: TRBD1; CDR3aa: CASSGDRGRVTDTQYF; CDR3nt: TGCGCCAGCAGTGGTGACAGGGGAAGGGTCACAGATACGCAGTATTTT
abundance: NA; j_gene: TRBJ2-7; v_gene: TRBV19; d_gene: TRBD1; CDR3aa: CASSTKIGTGYEQYF; CDR3nt: TGTGCCAGTAGCACCAAGATCGGGACAGGCTACGAGCAGTACTTC
abundance: NA; j_gene: TRBJ2-1; v_gene: TRBV14; d_gene: NA; CDR3aa: CASSHRLGSSQGNEQFF; CDR3nt: TGTGCCAGCAGCCATCGGCTCGGATCTTCCCAGGGGAATGAGCAGTTCTTC
abundance: NA; j_gene: TRBJ2-7; v_gene: TRBV18; d_gene: TRBD2; CDR3aa: CASSPPIPIAGSHYEQYF; CDR3nt: TGTGCCAGCTCACCACCGATTCCGATAGCGGGCAGCCACTACGAGCAGTACTTC
abundance: NA; j_gene: TRBJ2-1; v_gene: TRBV29-1; d_gene: TRBD2; CDR3aa: CSGLLAGGPNEQFF; CDR3nt: TGCAGCGGCCTACTAGCGGGAGGGCCTAATGAGCAGTTCTTC
abundance: NA; j_gene: TRBJ2-5; v_gene: TRBV9; d_gene: NA; CDR3aa: CASSVGTVQETQYF; CDR3nt: TGTGCCAGCAGCGTAGGGACAGTCCAAGAGACCCAGTACTTC
abundance: NA; j_gene: TRBJ1-4; v_gene: TRBV6-6; d_gene: NA; CDR3aa: CASSPPGVTNEKLFF; CDR3nt: TGTGCCAGCAGTCCCCCTGGGGTGACTAATGAAAAACTGTTTTTT
abundance: NA; j_gene: TRBJ2-6; v_gene: TRBV4-1; d_gene: TRBD2; CDR3aa: CASSHSVGGSGANVLTF; CDR3nt: TGCGCCAGCAGCCACTCCGTCGGGGGGTCTGGGGCCAACGTCCTGACTTTC
abundance: once; j_gene: TRBJ2-3; v_gene: TRBV6-6; d_gene: NA; CDR3aa: CASRGRVGADTQYF; CDR3nt: TGTGCCAGCAGGGGCCGAGTGGGGGCAGATACGCAGTATTTT
abundance: NA; j_gene: TRBJ1-4; v_gene: TRBV30; d_gene: NA; CDR3aa: CAWTLSPTNEKLFF; CDR3nt: TGTGCCTGGACCCTTTCCCCGACTAATGAAAAACTGTTTTTT
abundance: NA; j_gene: TRBJ1-1; v_gene: TRBV27; d_gene: NA; CDR3aa: CASSLFSGSFEAFF; CDR3nt: TGTGCCAGCAGTTTATTTAGCGGGAGCTTTGAAGCTTTCTTT
abundance: NA; j_gene: TRBJ2-7; v_gene: TRBV11-3; d_gene: TRBD1; CDR3aa: CASSLGSQGSEQYF; CDR3nt: TGTGCCAGCAGCTTAGGTTCACAGGGGAGTGAGCAGTACTTC
abundance: NA; j_gene: TRBJ1-1; v_gene: TRBV11-2; d_gene: NA; CDR3aa: CASKGGLMNTEAFF; CDR3nt: TGTGCCAGCAAAGGTGGATTAATGAACACTGAAGCTTTCTTT
abundance: NA; j_gene: TRBJ1-1; v_gene: TRBV30; d_gene: NA; CDR3aa: CAWSVNRANTEAFF; CDR3nt: TGTGCCTGGAGTGTTAACAGAGCGAACACTGAAGCTTTCTTT
abundance: few; j_gene: TRBJ2-1; v_gene: TRBV11-3; d_gene: NA; CDR3aa: CASSSLESHEQFF; CDR3nt: TGTGCCAGCAGCTCTCTAGAGTCCCATGAGCAGTTCTTC
abundance: NA; j_gene: TRBJ2-3; v_gene: TRBV27; d_gene: TRBD2; CDR3aa: CASSFGLAGGRDTQYF; CDR3nt: TGTGCCAGCAGTTTCGGACTAGCGGGAGGTCGAGATACGCAGTATTTT
abundance: NA; j_gene: TRBJ2-7; v_gene: TRBV12-5; d_gene: TRBD2; CDR3aa: CASGLRLAELAEQYF; CDR3nt: TGTGCTAGTGGTTTGAGGCTAGCGGAGTTGGCGGAGCAGTACTTC
abundance: once; j_gene: TRBJ2-7; v_gene: TRBV11-1; d_gene: NA; CDR3aa: CASSLEQVTYEQYF; CDR3nt: TGTGCCAGCAGCTTAGAACAGGTCACCTACGAGCAGTACTTC
abundance: many; j_gene: TRBJ2-3; v_gene: TRBV6-1; d_gene: NA; CDR3aa: CASSWTEYTQYF; CDR3nt: TGTGCCAGCAGTTGGACGGAGTATACGCAGTATTTT
abundance: NA; j_gene: TRBJ1-1; v_gene: TRBV2; d_gene: NA; CDR3aa: CASRYGAEGTEAFF; CDR3nt: TGTGCCAGCAGGTATGGGGCGGAGGGGACTGAAGCTTTCTTT
abundance: NA; j_gene: TRBJ2-1; v_gene: TRBV7-3; d_gene: TRBD2; CDR3aa: CASSLVKGGYNEQFF; CDR3nt: TGTGCCAGCAGCTTAGTCAAGGGAGGGTACAATGAGCAGTTCTTC
abundance: NA; j_gene: TRBJ2-1; v_gene: TRBV27; d_gene: TRBD2; CDR3aa: CASSLAAGVGLNEQFF; CDR3nt: TGTGCCAGCAGTCTAGCTGCGGGAGTGGGATTAAATGAGCAGTTCTTC
abundance: NA; j_gene: TRBJ1-3; v_gene: TRBV9; d_gene: NA; CDR3aa: CASSVEVGVDGNTIYF; CDR3nt: TGTGCCAGCAGCGTAGAGGTCGGGGTGGACGGAAACACCATATATTTT
abundance: NA; j_gene: TRBJ1-5; v_gene: TRBV11-2; d_gene: TRBD1; CDR3aa: CASSHPGQRRLFNQPQHF; CDR3nt: TGTGCCAGCAGCCATCCGGGACAGAGAAGACTGTTCAATCAGCCCCAGCATTTT
abundance: NA; j_gene: TRBJ2-3; v_gene: TRBV28; d_gene: NA; CDR3aa: CASSLWGGLDQPSTDTQYF; CDR3nt: TGTGCCAGCAGTTTATGGGGGGGACTGGACCAACCTAGCACAGATACGCAGTATTTT
abundance: NA; j_gene: TRBJ1-4; v_gene: TRBV25-1; d_gene: TRBD1; CDR3aa: CASSEDRVTEKLFF; CDR3nt: TGTGCCAGCAGTGAGGACAGGGTTACTGAAAAACTGTTTTTT
abundance: NA; j_gene: TRBJ2-2; v_gene: TRBV15; d_gene: TRBD2; CDR3aa: CATSRVNRVAGVKTGELFF; CDR3nt: TGTGCCACCAGCAGAGTAAATAGGGTAGCGGGAGTGAAGACCGGGGAGCTGTTTTTT
abundance: NA; j_gene: TRBJ1-5; v_gene: TRBV18; d_gene: NA; CDR3aa: CASSLGLTGNQPQHF; CDR3nt: TGTGCCAGCTCCCTGGGACTTACAGGCAATCAGCCCCAGCATTTT
abundance: NA; j_gene: TRBJ2-5; v_gene: TRBV7-3; d_gene: NA; CDR3aa: CASSATGPRGKETQYF; CDR3nt: TGTGCCAGCAGCGCAACAGGGCCCCGGGGAAAAGAGACCCAGTACTTC
abundance: NA; j_gene: TRBJ2-7; v_gene: TRBV7-2; d_gene: TRBD2; CDR3aa: CASSPGLAGEQLGYEQYF; CDR3nt: TGTGCCAGCAGCCCCGGACTAGCGGGAGAACAGTTGGGCTACGAGCAGTACTTC
abundance: NA; j_gene: TRBJ1-1; v_gene: TRBV5-6; d_gene: TRBD1; CDR3aa: CASSLTGVEAFF; CDR3nt: TGTGCCAGCAGTTTGACAGGGGTTGAAGCTTTCTTT
abundance: NA; j_gene: TRBJ1-3; v_gene: TRBV4-1; d_gene: NA; CDR3aa: CASSQDGVAGNTIYF; CDR3nt: TGCGCCAGCAGCCAAGATGGTGTGGCTGGAAACACCATATATTTT
abundance: NA; j_gene: TRBJ2-7; v_gene: TRBV5-1; d_gene: NA; CDR3aa: CASRDYLSYEQYF; CDR3nt: TGCGCCAGCAGGGACTACCTCTCCTACGAGCAGTACTTC
abundance: NA; j_gene: TRBJ2-3; v_gene: TRBV29-1; d_gene: NA; CDR3aa: CSVAWGTDTQYF; CDR3nt: TGCAGCGTTGCCTGGGGCACAGATACGCAGTATTTT